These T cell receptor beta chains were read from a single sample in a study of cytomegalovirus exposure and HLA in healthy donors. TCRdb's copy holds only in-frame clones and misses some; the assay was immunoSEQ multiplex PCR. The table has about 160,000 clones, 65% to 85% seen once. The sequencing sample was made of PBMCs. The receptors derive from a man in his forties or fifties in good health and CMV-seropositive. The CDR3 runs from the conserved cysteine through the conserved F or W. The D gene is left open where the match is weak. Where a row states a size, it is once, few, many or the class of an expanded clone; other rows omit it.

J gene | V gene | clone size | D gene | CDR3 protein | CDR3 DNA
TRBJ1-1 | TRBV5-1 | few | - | CASTLWGGDTEAFF | TGCGCCAGCACACTGTGGGGGGGAGACACTGAAGCTTTCTTT
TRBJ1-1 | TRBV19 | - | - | CARGGNAAFF | TGTGCCCGCGGAGGGAATGCAGCTTTCTTT
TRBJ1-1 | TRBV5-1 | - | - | CASSLPTGTNPEAFF | TGCGCCAGCAGCTTGCCTACGGGTACGAACCCTGAAGCTTTCTTT
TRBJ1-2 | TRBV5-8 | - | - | CASSFRVGYGYTF | TGTGCCAGCAGCTTCAGGGTGGGGTATGGCTACACCTTC
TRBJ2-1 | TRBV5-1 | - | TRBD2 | CASSLTHTSGVSSYNEQFF | TGCGCCAGCAGCTTGACCCATACTAGCGGGGTTAGCTCCTACAATGAGCAGTTCTTC
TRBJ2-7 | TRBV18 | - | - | CASSPETDYYEQYF | TGTGCCAGCTCACCAGAGACAGATTACTACGAGCAGTACTTC
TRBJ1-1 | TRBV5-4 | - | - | CASSPKHLTGKNTEAFF | TGTGCCAGCAGCCCAAAACACCTCACAGGGAAGAACACTGAAGCTTTCTTT
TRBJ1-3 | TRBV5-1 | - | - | CASSLAGTEGTIYF | TGCGCCAGCAGCTTGGCCGGGACGGAGGGCACCATATATTTT
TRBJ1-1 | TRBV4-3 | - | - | CASSQDIVLERTEAFF | TGCGCCAGCAGCCAAGATATCGTCTTGGAGCGGACTGAAGCTTTCTTT
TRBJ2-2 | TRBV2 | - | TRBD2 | CASSEAGVVTGELFF | TGTGCCAGCAGTGAGGCGGGGGTGGTCACCGGGGAGCTGTTTTTT
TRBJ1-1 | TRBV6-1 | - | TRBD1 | CASSDAGQGNTEAFF | TGTGCCAGCAGCGATGCGGGACAGGGGAACACTGAAGCTTTCTTT
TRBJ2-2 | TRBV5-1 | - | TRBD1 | CASGHGTGVVTGELFF | TGCGCCAGCGGACACGGGACAGGGGTGGTCACCGGGGAGCTGTTTTTT
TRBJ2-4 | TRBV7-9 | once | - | CASSLGLAKNIQYF | TGTGCCAGCAGCTTAGGTCTAGCCAAAAACATTCAGTACTTC
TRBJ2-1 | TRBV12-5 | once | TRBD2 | CASGLGTSVYNEQFF | TGTGCTAGTGGTTTGGGGACTAGCGTATACAATGAGCAGTTCTTC
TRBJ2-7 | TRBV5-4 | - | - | CASSLGAGPAYEQYF | TGTGCCAGCAGCTTGGGGGCGGGCCCCGCCTACGAGCAGTACTTC
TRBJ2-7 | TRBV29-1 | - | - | CSVGGSAYEQYF | TGCAGCGTTGGCGGATCGGCCTACGAGCAGTACTTC
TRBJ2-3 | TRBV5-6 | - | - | CASSPNGDRTDTQYF | TGTGCCAGCAGCCCAAACGGGGATCGCACAGATACGCAGTATTTT
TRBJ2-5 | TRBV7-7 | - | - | CASSQVGGAQETQYF | TGTGCTAGCAGCCAAGTGGGGGGGGCCCAAGAGACCCAGTACTTC
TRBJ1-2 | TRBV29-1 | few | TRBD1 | CSGRQGRNYGYTF | TGCAGCGGCCGACAGGGGAGAAACTATGGCTACACCTTC
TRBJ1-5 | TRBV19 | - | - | CASSIGNQPQHF | TGTGCCAGTAGTATCGGCAATCAGCCCCAGCATTTT
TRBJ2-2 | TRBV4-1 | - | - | CASSTPGPPTAGELFF | TGCGCCAGCAGCACTCCAGGGCCCCCAACGGCCGGGGAGCTGTTTTTT
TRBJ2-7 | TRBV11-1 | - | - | CASSLAQTAYEQYF | TGTGCCAGCAGCTTAGCCCAAACAGCTTACGAGCAGTACTTC
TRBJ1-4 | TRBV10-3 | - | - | CAISESGPATNEKLFF | TGTGCCATCAGTGAGTCTGGCCCTGCAACTAATGAAAAACTGTTTTTT
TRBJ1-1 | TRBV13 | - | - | CASNSRGNTEAFF | TGTGCCAGCAACTCCAGGGGGAACACTGAAGCTTTCTTT
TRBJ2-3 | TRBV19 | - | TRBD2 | CASSFRRLAGLGDTQYF | TGTGCCAGTAGCTTCAGGCGACTAGCGGGGTTAGGAGATACGCAGTATTTT
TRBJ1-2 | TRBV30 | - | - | CAWSPPSLFYGYTF | TGTGCCTGGAGTCCCCCGAGCCTGTTCTATGGCTACACCTTC
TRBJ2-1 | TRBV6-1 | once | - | CASSEGFMGGNEQFF | TGTGCCAGCAGTGAAGGGTTTATGGGGGGAAATGAGCAGTTCTTC
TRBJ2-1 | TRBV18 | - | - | CASSPRRFGNGNEQFF | -
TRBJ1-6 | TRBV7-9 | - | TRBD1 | CASSLDGTGNNSPLHF | TGTGCCAGCAGCTTAGATGGGACAGGGAATAATTCACCCCTCCACTTT
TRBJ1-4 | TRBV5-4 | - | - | CASSLERSMEKLFF | TGTGCCAGCAGCTTGGAGAGGTCCATGGAAAAACTGTTTTTT
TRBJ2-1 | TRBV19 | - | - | CASSIPRAEQFF | TGTGCCAGTAGTATACCCCGAGCGGAGCAGTTCTTC
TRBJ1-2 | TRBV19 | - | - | CASRPTQEGQGGTNYGYTF | TGTGCCAGTAGACCCACTCAAGAGGGTCAGGGAGGGACTAACTATGGCTACACCTTC
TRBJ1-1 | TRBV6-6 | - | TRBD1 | CASRPGTARDTEAFF | TGTGCCAGCAGGCCCGGGACAGCGAGGGACACTGAAGCTTTCTTT
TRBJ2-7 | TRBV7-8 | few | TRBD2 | CASSLETGTSYEQYF | TGTGCCAGCAGCTTAGAAACCGGGACTAGCTACGAGCAGTACTTC
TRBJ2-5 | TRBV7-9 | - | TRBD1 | CASSSLPRGQGAGETQYF | TGTGCCAGCAGCTCACTACCACGGGGACAGGGGGCAGGAGAGACCCAGTACTTC
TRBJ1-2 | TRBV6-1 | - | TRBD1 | CASSEKGGSDGYTF | TGTGCCAGCAGTGAAAAAGGGGGCTCCGATGGCTACACCTTC